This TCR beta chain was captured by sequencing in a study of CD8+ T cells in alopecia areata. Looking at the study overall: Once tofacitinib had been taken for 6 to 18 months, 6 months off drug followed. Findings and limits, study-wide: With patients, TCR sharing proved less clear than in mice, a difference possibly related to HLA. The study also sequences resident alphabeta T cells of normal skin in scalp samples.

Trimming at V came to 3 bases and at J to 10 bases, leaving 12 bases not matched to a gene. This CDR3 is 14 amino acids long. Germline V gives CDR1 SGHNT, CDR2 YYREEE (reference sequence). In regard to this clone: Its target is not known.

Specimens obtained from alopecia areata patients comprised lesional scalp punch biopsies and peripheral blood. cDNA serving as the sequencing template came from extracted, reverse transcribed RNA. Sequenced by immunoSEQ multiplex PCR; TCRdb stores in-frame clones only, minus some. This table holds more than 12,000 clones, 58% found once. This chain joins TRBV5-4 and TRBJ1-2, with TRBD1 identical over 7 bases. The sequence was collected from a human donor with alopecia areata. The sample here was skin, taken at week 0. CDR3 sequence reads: CASSSGTVYVDYTF. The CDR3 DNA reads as TGTGCCAGCAGCTCCGGGACAGTTTACGTCGACTACACCTTC.